Below, one T cell receptor (beta chain) is given with its context. The antigen remains undetermined. Only in-frame clones appear in the TCRdb table, and some are missing; sequencing was by immunoSEQ multiplex PCR. The sample gives approximately 100,000 clones, 87% of which show up once; roughly 5% is in the top ten. The CDR3 runs to 15 residues. Germline V lookup: CDR1 SGHRS, CDR2 YFSETQ. The J segment lost 0 bases and the V segment lost 4 bases, leaving 5 bases of the junction unmatched. These data originate in a study of T cell responses to AZD1222 COVID-19 vaccine. Study-wide results and limits: The reported proportion of spike-specific TCRs targeting unmutated variant regions was nearly half. Spike-specific TCR breadth and depth were elevated following two AZD1222 doses. The donor group comprised mostly white British people and more females; the analysis possibly underestimated clonal diversity.

This sequence originates from an adult in good health. Sequences were derived from peripheral blood, sampled on day 0 of AZD1222 vaccination. This chain joins TRBV5-1 and TRBJ2-3; 7 bases agree with TRBD1. The CDR3 sequence: CASSETGSSTDTQYF. CDR3 coding DNA: TGCGCCAGCAGCGAGACAGGGTCTAGCACAGATACGCAGTATTTT.